This T cell receptor beta chain was captured by sequencing in a study of human T cells and chemical hapten exposure. Study-level information: An area of 2 cm by 2 to 2.5 cm on upper inner arm skin received 2% DPC for sensitization. Yields of TCR per sample differed, chiefly owing to small differences in pooled library volume.

About this clonotype: Its antigen is as yet unknown.

Time point indicated: patch test 2, 6 weeks after DPC sensitization. The treatment denotes: therapeutic diphenylcyclopropenone sensitization with weekly scalp DPC. Germline-derived CDR1 and CDR2 are SGHTA and FQGNSA. Trimming left V 4 bases short and J 2 bases short, with 12 bases between. The CDR3 is 14 amino acids. TCRdb redid the calling of the RACE reads with MiXCR, one entry per CDR3 protein. The sample contains more than 75,000 distinct CDR3 sequences, more than 8.5% of which appear only once. General observations from the study: TCRs exceeding a frequency of 1 in 1000 stayed unchanged under DPC sensitization. Expanded TCRs grouped into significantly more large CDR3 similarity clusters than controls produced.

The clonotype was recovered from a woman in her 30s with alopecia areata. Some clones in this sample may be carry-over from other donors' samples. The J gene is TRBJ2-7, the V gene TRBV7-2; weak D call: TRBD1 (6 bases). Sequenced here: whole blood, sampled in connection with sensitization to the hapten diphenylcyclopropenone (DPC). The CDR3 here is CASSSRQATYEQYF. In DNA, the CDR3 is TGTGCCAGCAGCTCGCGACAGGCTACCTACGAGCAGTACTTC.